This T cell receptor beta chain was obtained from a study of blood T cell repertoires in COVID-19 (dated by TCRdb to the early 2020s). Background for the entire study: Collaborator samples came from the United States, Italy and Spain and covered acute and convalescent phases of COVID-19. The material from the prospective study consisted of cDNA or gDNA derived from T cells, B-cell-depleted T cells, or PBMCs. Deeply sampled blood TCRbeta repertoires from subjects exposed to, actively infected with, or recovered from COVID-19 were included in the dataset. A freely available public database, intended as a resource for researchers studying the immune response to SARS-CoV-2, is where the repertoires were released. Samples came from the ongoing ImmuneRACE study (first 160 participants) plus 1,254 subjects from 6 global collaborators. A de-identified subject ID, COVID-19 status, age in years and sex were almost always included in the sample metadata. Where HLA class I and class II types were available, the types were taken from metadata supplied by the sample provider, not from assay-based typing.

About this clone: Which antigen it targets is not known. Base qualities were left out, and no much larger clone turns up one base away.

The junction shows trimming of 5 bases on V and 3 bases on J, and the gene matches do not reach 5 bases of it. Spanning cysteine to phenylalanine, the CDR3 consists of 14 amino acids. Of the read, only the CDR3 DNA is kept; its 42 bases are in frame from base 1. CDR1 SGHNT and CDR2 YENEEA are derived from the germline V gene. What the study reported, not specific to this receptor: The amount of clinical and demographic metadata varied by source and participant and was provided uncurated.

TCRbeta CDR3 regions were amplified from genomic DNA using the immunoSEQ Assay, a bias-controlled multiplex PCR. The authors' analysis ran thus. The number of nucleated cells in each sample was estimated from the amplification of reference gene primers within the assay. To quantify the absolute abundance of each unique TCRbeta CDR3 rearrangement, sequence reads were collapsed and filtered. For each sample, productive Simpson clonality was calculated as the square root of Simpson's diversity index across productive rearrangements. Sourced from immuneACCESS, this table was stored by TCRdb with only in-frame sequences that have V and J called. A share of the clones is absent; for the studies checked, an unresolved V gene accounts for under half, and the remainder has no known explanation. V and J calls plus clone size are reproduced from that table; the DNA served to infer D and trimming. The table for this sample lists hundreds of thousands of clones; around 90% of them were counted only once. The top ten clones comprise approximately 3% of the sample.

One collaborating source in Seattle enrolled patients during active infection and followed them longitudinally through the course of disease. Collaborating institutions collected whole blood in K2EDTA tubes following their own protocols. Collaborator samples were shipped for TCRbeta analysis as frozen whole blood, isolated PBMCs, or DNA extracted from either sample type. The sequence joins TRBV11-3 to TRBJ2-5; a stretch of 8 junction bases matches TRBD1. The source material was peripheral blood. The sequence came from a woman between 25 and 40 years old with COVID-19, enrolled during active disease. The CDR3 corresponds to CASSLRTGKETQYF. The bases read TGTGCCAGCAGCCTACGGACAGGGAAAGAGACCCAGTACTTC.